One and the same sample provided the 14 T cell receptor beta chains below, sequenced in a study of cytomegalovirus exposure and HLA in healthy donors. PCR primers comprised 60 Vbeta and 13 Jbeta primers. The protocol was immunoSEQ multiplex PCR, while the TCRdb copy is restricted to in-frame clones and leaves out a portion. The sample has around 140,000 clones; around 82% are singletons. The specimen was PBMCs. These receptors were obtained from a woman younger than 35 in good health and CMV-seropositive.

The chain combines TRBV4-1 with TRBJ2-7; 7 nucleotides line up with TRBD1. The CDR3 covers 15 residues. V was pared by 1 base and J by 0 bases, with 3 bases of the junction left unmatched. Germline assignment: CDR1 MGHRA and CDR2 YSYEKL. CDR3 in DNA: TGCGCCAGCAGCCAAGTCGACAGGGCCTCCTACGAGCAGTACTTC. The encoded protein is CASSQVDRASYEQYF.

The chain recombines TRBV4-1 with TRBJ2-3; D is uncertain. V lost 1 base and J 6 bases, leaving 5 bases between the germline ends. The germline CDR1 and CDR2 sequences are MGHRA and YSYEKL. The CDR3 is made up of 12 amino acids. The CDR3 spells CASSQVLDTQYF. Written as DNA, the CDR3 is TGCGCCAGCAGCCAAGTTCTGGATACGCAGTATTTT.

This clone was seen once. The V call is TRBV6-5, the J call TRBJ2-2, with 9 bases aligning to TRBD1. V dropped 10 bases and J dropped 4; count of bases not matched to a gene: 4. Germline assignment: CDR1 MNHEY and CDR2 SVGAGI. CDR3 length equals 13 residues. The CDR3 protein is CAIRDRATGELFF. In DNA, the CDR3 is TGTGCCATCCGGGACAGGGCCACCGGGGAGCTGTTTTTT.

This clone was detected a few times. The chain couples TRBV6-5 to TRBJ2-7; TRBD1 might be the D (6 bases). Trimming took off 4 bases at V and 2 bases at J, with 15 bases between the two ends. The germline gives CDR1 MNHEY, CDR2 SVGAGI. The CDR3 spans 15 residues. The CDR3 spells CASSLNTGPAYEQYF. The CDR3 nucleotides are TGTGCCAGCAGTTTAAATACAGGGCCCGCCTACGAGCAGTACTTC.

This chain links TRBV28 with TRBJ1-2; tentative D call: TRBD1 (5 bases). Germline lookup yields CDR1 MDHEN and CDR2 SYDVKM. The V gene lost 5 bases and the J gene lost 7 bases, with 17 bases spanning the gap. This CDR3 contains 14 residues. The CDR3 region has the DNA TGTGCCAGCAGTCCCACGAGGCAGGGTGCTGGCTACACCTTC. Its protein is CASSPTRQGAGYTF.

This clone showed up just once. The rearrangement joins TRBV7-9 to TRBJ2-2, with unresolved D. This CDR3 has 14 amino acids. Trimming removed 3 bases at V and 3 bases at J, with 8 bases between. Germline lookup yields CDR1 SEHNR and CDR2 FQNEAQ (reference sequence). CDR3 DNA sequence: TGTGCCAGCAGCTTGGTCCGGGACACCGGGGAGCTGTTTTTT. Protein: CASSLVRDTGELFF. The whole variable domain, filled in from reference TRBV7-9 and TRBJ2-2, reads DTGVSQNPRHKITKRGQNVTFRCDPISEHNRLYWYRQTLGQGPEFLTYFQNEAQLEKSRLLSDRFSAERPKGSFSTLEIQRTEQGDSAMYLCASSLVRDTGELFFGEGSRLTVL.

The chain uses TRBV5-1 and TRBJ1-4; D is unclear. Germline V lookup: CDR1 SGHRS, CDR2 YFSETQ. The CDR3 is 15 residues long. Trimming shortened V by 0 bases and J by 0 bases, and 6 bases separated the two germline ends. The CDR3 spells CASSLESATNEKLFF. The CDR3 coding sequence is TGCGCCAGCAGCTTGGAAAGCGCAACTAATGAAAAACTGTTTTTT.

The chain is built from TRBV9 and TRBJ2-5, with a possible D match to TRBD1 (6 bases). The germline V gene encodes CDR1 SGDLS and CDR2 YYNGEE. Trimming shortened V by 2 bases and J by 3 bases, and 11 bases separated the two germline ends. The CDR3 runs 14 residues. DNA for the CDR3: TGTGCCAGCAGCGTCGGGACACAAGAAGAGACCCAGTACTTC. Translated, it gives CASSVGTQEETQYF.

The chain is built from TRBV6-6 and TRBJ2-7, with 9 bases that match TRBD2. The CDR3 length is 15 residues. J gave up 4 bases and V 11 bases, and 15 bases lay outside the gene matches. CDR1 is MNHNY, CDR2 SVGAGI, per germline (reference sequence). CDR3 DNA sequence: TGTGCCTCAAGGCGGGAGGGACTTGCCCTTTACGAGCAGTACTTC. Amino acid sequence: CASRREGLALYEQYF.

The V call is TRBV5-6, the J call TRBJ1-1; D unclear. CDR3 length equals 15 residues. Germline CDR1 SGHDT, CDR2 YYEEEE. Trimming shortened V by 3 bases and J by 1 base, and 13 bases separated the two germline ends. This CDR3 reads CASSSPKRGNTEAFF. The CDR3 DNA follows: TGTGCCAGCAGCTCCCCCAAACGAGGGAACACTGAAGCTTTCTTT.

A few counts support this clone. The V call is TRBV6-1, the J call TRBJ1-2; 7 bases map to TRBD1. Germline V gene lookup returns CDR1 MNHNS and CDR2 SASEGT. This CDR3 spans 15 amino acids. The ends lost 0 bases at V and 4 bases at J; junction bases unmatched: 5. CDR3 bases: TGTGCCAGCAGTGAAGCGGCCAGGGGGTTCTATGGCTACACCTTC. Protein: CASSEAARGFYGYTF.

This rearrangement joins TRBV6-1 to TRBJ1-4; D is possibly TRBD1 (5 bases). V gave up 4 bases and J gave up 7 bases, with 13 bases separating them. The germline V gene has CDR1 MNHNS and CDR2 SASEGT. CDR3 length equals 14 residues. In DNA, the CDR3 is TGTGCCAGCAGTGGTACAGGTACCCCTGAAAAACTGTTTTTT. This encodes CASSGTGTPEKLFF.

Notes on this clone: Its ends do not fully match the called genes, so a read error is possible. The rearrangement joins TRBV27 to TRBJ2-3, with 12 bases that match TRBD2. Germline V gene data show CDR1 as MNHEY and CDR2 as SMNVEV (reference sequence). The CDR3 length is 13 residues. CDR3 region: CASSLALAGGQTF. The CDR3 DNA reads as TGTGCCAGCAGTTTAGCACTAGCGGGGGGACAAACGTTT.

The rearrangement joins TRBV6-5 to TRBJ1-6, with D hard to call. V was shortened by 2 bases and J by 11 bases, with 13 bases between the two germline ends. This CDR3 comprises 14 residues. Germline CDR1 is MNHEY and CDR2 is SVGAGI. This CDR3 is CASSYGEPNAPLHF. CDR3 nucleotides: TGTGCCAGCAGTTACGGGGAGCCGAACGCACCCCTCCACTTT.